This T cell receptor beta chain came from a study of blood T cell repertoires in COVID-19. Study in general: The origin of the acute and convalescent COVID-19 samples was the United States, Italy and Spain. The analysed material was cDNA or gDNA that came from T cells, B-cell-depleted T cells, or PBMCs.

The CDR3 loop spans 15 amino acids. The V segment lost 5 bases and the J segment 0 bases; nucleotides outside the gene matches: 1. From germline, CDR1 is LNHDA and CDR2 SQIVND (reference sequence). Authors' analysis steps: Counts of nucleated cells, estimated from reference gene primer amplification, were obtained. Profiling relied on immunoSEQ multiplex PCR, and the TCRdb table lists in-frame clones only, not all of them. V, J and clone size derive from that table, while D and trimming were established from the DNA sequence. The data show some 65,000 clones, about 80% seen once. About this clone itself: Other DNA sequences within the sample encode an identical CDR3.

The source is a human donor in a cohort sampled during active COVID-19. The V call is TRBV19, the J call TRBJ2-1, with 10 bases fitting TRBD2. The sample consisted of peripheral blood. The CDR3 sequence is CASSPSGSSYNEQFF. Here the CDR3 DNA reads TGTGCCAGTAGTCCTAGCGGGAGCTCCTACAATGAGCAGTTCTTC.